A single sample is the source of the 21 T cell receptor beta chains below, sequenced in a study of cytomegalovirus exposure and HLA in healthy donors. In the PCR, 60 Vbeta and 13 Jbeta primers were used. This table comes from immunoSEQ multiplex PCR, and its TCRdb copy is limited to in-frame clones, with some not included. The sample has 98,000 or so clones, about 74% seen once. The sequencing sample was made of PBMCs. Source of these receptors: a man in his sixties in good health and CMV-seropositive.

The J gene is TRBJ1-5, the V gene TRBV28; D perhaps matches TRBD1 (6 bases). This CDR3 contains 17 residues. V was trimmed by 6 bases and J by 4 bases, leaving 22 bases between them. Per the germline V gene, CDR1 is MDHEN and CDR2 is SYDVKM. The CDR3 sequence: CASRDPQGSRRNQPQHF. CDR3 bases: TGTGCCAGCAGAGACCCTCAGGGGTCCCGAAGAAATCAGCCCCAGCATTTT.

The chain recombines TRBV4-3 with TRBJ2-2; 11 positions agree with TRBD1. Germline V gives CDR1 LGHNA, CDR2 YSLEER. This CDR3 has 15 residues. The ends lost 6 bases at V and 5 bases at J; junction bases unmatched: 5. The DNA of the CDR3 is TGCGCCAGCAGACGGGACAGGGGGGTGACCGGGGAGCTGTTTTTT. Translation: CASRRDRGVTGELFF.

This chain links TRBV9 with TRBJ2-3, with TRBD2 identical over 7 bases. The germline V gene has CDR1 SGDLS and CDR2 YYNGEE. With 4 bases clipped from V and 1 base from J, the junction kept 0 bases outside the gene matches. This CDR3 contains 13 residues. CDR3 in DNA: TGTGCCAGCAGCCGGGGGGGCACAGATACGCAGTATTTT. It specifies CASSRGGTDTQYF.

The chain links TRBV7-9 to TRBJ1-4; 7 bases are a match to TRBD1. The CDR3 extends over 15 amino acids. Looked up from germline, CDR1 is SEHNR and CDR2 is FQNEAQ (reference sequence). Trimming cost V 1 base and J 3 bases; bases outside gene matches: 2. CDR3: CASSLVRGSNEKLFF. CDR3 in DNA: TGTGCCAGCAGCTTAGTCAGGGGGTCTAATGAAAAACTGTTTTTT. Full variable domain (outside the CDR3, taken from reference TRBV7-9 and TRBJ1-4): DTGVSQNPRHKITKRGQNVTFRCDPISEHNRLYWYRQTLGQGPEFLTYFQNEAQLEKSRLLSDRFSAERPKGSFSTLEIQRTEQGDSAMYLCASSLVRGSNEKLFFGSGTQLSVL.

J is TRBJ2-3 and V is TRBV4-2, with 10 bases matching TRBD2. This CDR3 has 19 amino acids. Germline CDR1 LGHNA, CDR2 YNFKEQ. The junction had 16 bases not matched to a gene; V was cut back by 2 bases and J by 5 bases. CDR3 residues: CASSQRLFQAGGGVDTQYF. The DNA of the CDR3 is TGTGCCAGCAGCCAAAGGCTTTTTCAAGCGGGGGGGGGTGTAGATACGCAGTATTTT.

This clone was counted once. The chain carries TRBV19 and TRBJ1-2, with D perhaps matching TRBD1 (6 bases). Germline-derived CDR1 and CDR2 are LNHDA and SQIVND (reference sequence). Trimming left V 6 bases short and J 6 bases short, with 17 bases between. The CDR3 has 14 residues. This CDR3 reads CASSTSHRVHGYTF. CDR3 DNA: TGTGCCAGTAGCACTTCACACAGGGTGCATGGCTACACCTTC.

The CDR3 here is CASSLSGATGNEQFF. The CDR3 nucleotides are TGTGCCAGCAGCTTAAGCGGGGCGACCGGGAATGAGCAGTTCTTC. The chain couples TRBV7-3 to TRBJ2-1, with D maybe TRBD2 (6 bases). The CDR3 loop spans 15 amino acids. Germline-derived CDR1 and CDR2 are SGHTA and FQGTGA. V shed 1 base and J shed 7 bases, with 14 bases lying between them.

The chain has TRBV30 and TRBJ1-6, with a weak D call TRBD1 (5 bases). Trimming removed 2 bases at V and 7 bases at J, with 18 bases between. Germline V gives CDR1 GTSNPN, CDR2 SVGIG (reference sequence). The CDR3 extends over 16 amino acids. This chain's CDR3 is CAWSRLGDPSNSPLHF. In DNA, the CDR3 is TGTGCCTGGAGTAGACTAGGGGACCCCTCCAATTCACCCCTCCACTTT. The full variable domain, its missing parts supplied by reference TRBV30 and TRBJ1-6, is SQTIHQWPATLVQPVGSPLSLECTVEGTSNPNLYWYRQAAGRGLQLLFYSVGIGQISSEVPQNLSASRPQDRQFILSSKKLLLSDSGFYLCAWSRLGDPSNSPLHFGNGTRLTVT.

This chain uses TRBV7-2 with TRBJ2-7; TRBD2 matches 13 bases. Trimming cost V 5 bases and J 7 bases; bases outside gene matches: 8. Germline-derived CDR1 and CDR2 are SGHTA and FQGNSA. The CDR3 contains 15 residues. CDR3 region: CASSRTSGGASEQYF. CDR3 in DNA: TGTGCCAGCAGCCGAACTAGCGGGGGGGCCAGTGAGCAGTACTTC.

The chain has TRBV4-1 and TRBJ2-7, with 7 bases identical to TRBD2. The CDR3 loop spans 17 amino acids. V lost 0 bases to trimming and J lost 0 bases; unmatched junction nucleotides: 8. Germline CDR1 and CDR2: MGHRA and YSYEKL. CDR3 in amino acids: CASSQDKGTTSSYEQYF. The CDR3 DNA reads TGCGCCAGCAGCCAAGATAAGGGGACTACGAGCTCCTACGAGCAGTACTTC.

The CDR3: CATGRGAEAFF. The DNA of the CDR3 is TGTGCCACGGGACGGGGGGCTGAAGCTTTCTTT. The V gene is TRBV30, the J gene TRBJ1-1, with D perhaps TRBD1 (5 bases). The CDR3 consists of 11 residues. Trimming shortened V by 8 bases and J by 6 bases, and 13 bases separated the two germline ends. The germline V gene has CDR1 GTSNPN and CDR2 SVGIG (reference sequence).

This clone has a handful of counts. The rearrangement uses TRBV7-3 and TRBJ1-1; D is perhaps TRBD1 (5 bases). In germline, CDR1 is SGHTA, CDR2 FQGTGA. This CDR3 spans 13 amino acids. V lost 2 bases and J 1 base, leaving 5 bases between the germline ends. CDR3 protein: CASSLDRNTEAFF. For the CDR3, the DNA is TGTGCCAGCAGCTTAGACAGGAACACTGAAGCTTTCTTT. The complete variable domain, with remaining parts taken from reference TRBV7-3 and TRBJ1-1, reads GAGVSQTPSNKVTEKGKYVELRCDPISGHTALYWYRQSLGQGPEFLIYFQGTGAADDSGLPNDRFFAVRPEGSVSTLKIQRTERGDSAVYLCASSLDRNTEAFFGQGTRLTVV.

The chain is built from TRBV4-2 and TRBJ2-7; perhaps TRBD2 as D (5 bases). CDR3 length: 13 amino acids. Trimming stripped 3 bases from V and 1 base from J, with 7 bases between. From germline, CDR1 is LGHNA and CDR2 YNFKEQ. CDR3 region: CASSQGVSYEQYF. CDR3 DNA sequence: TGTGCCAGCAGCCAGGGAGTATCCTACGAGCAGTACTTC.

The V and J genes are TRBV5-1 and TRBJ1-5, with D maybe TRBD1 (5 bases). Trimming stripped 0 bases from V and 6 bases from J, with 7 bases between. This CDR3 is built from 13 residues. Per the germline V gene, CDR1 is SGHRS and CDR2 is YFSETQ. The CDR3 region has the DNA TGCGCCAGCAGCTTGGGGCAGGGTCAGCCCCAGCATTTT. It yields the protein CASSLGQGQPQHF.

The chain uses TRBV7-9 and TRBJ2-1; tentative D call: TRBD2 (6 bases). Trimming took 6 bases from V and 6 from J, leaving 9 bases between them. The CDR3 runs to 12 residues. CDR1 and CDR2 (germline): SEHNR, FQNEAQ (reference sequence). CDR3: CASRGGLNEQFF. Here the CDR3 DNA reads TGTGCCAGCAGGGGGGGTCTCAATGAGCAGTTCTTC.

The chain couples TRBV12-5 to TRBJ2-1; 9 bases map to TRBD1. Losses at the gene ends were 6 bases for V and 8 bases for J; bases not matched to a gene: 11. The CDR3 totals 15 residues. The germline V gene has CDR1 LGHNT and CDR2 FRNRAP. CDR3 DNA sequence: TGTGCTAGTGGCCGAAACAGGGGGCAAGGAGATGAGCAGTTCTTC. This codes for CASGRNRGQGDEQFF.

The chain uses TRBV5-1 and TRBJ2-5, with 7 bases identical to TRBD1. The length of the CDR3 is 14 residues. Germline trimming cut 5 bases from V and 5 bases from J; bases unmatched to any gene: 9. Looked up from germline, CDR1 is SGHRS and CDR2 is YFSETQ. The CDR3 nucleotides read TGCGCCAGCAGGATACAGGGGCAGGTGGAGACCCAGTACTTC. Amino acid sequence: CASRIQGQVETQYF.

V is TRBV9 and J is TRBJ2-7; 9 nucleotides match TRBD2. J was trimmed by 6 bases and V by 0 bases; bases with no gene match: 7. The germline V gene has CDR1 SGDLS and CDR2 YYNGEE. The CDR3 contains 15 residues. Here the CDR3 reads CASSVVAGGPVEQYF. In DNA form, the CDR3 reads TGTGCCAGCAGCGTAGTCGCGGGGGGGCCGGTCGAGCAGTACTTC.

This chain uses TRBV30 with TRBJ2-3, with D unclear. The CDR3 consists of 15 residues. V lost 1 base and J 4 bases, leaving 15 bases between the germline ends. Germline CDR1 is GTSNPN and CDR2 is SVGIG (reference sequence). The CDR3, as DNA: TGTGCCTGGAGTGCCCGACACGGCCTATCAGATACGCAGTATTTT. Its protein product is CAWSARHGLSDTQYF.

The chain joins TRBV6-1 to TRBJ2-5; 7 nucleotides agree with TRBD2. From germline, CDR1 is MNHNS and CDR2 SASEGT. V shed 2 bases and J 4 bases; nucleotides not matched to a gene: 4. The CDR3 has 14 residues. This CDR3 reads CASSELGGRETQYF. The CDR3 coding sequence is TGTGCCAGCAGTGAACTGGGGGGGAGAGAGACCCAGTACTTC.

CDR3 nucleotides: TGTGCCAGCAGCATTAGGGAGGGGTTGGACACCGGGGAGCTGTTTTTT. Amino acid sequence: CASSIREGLDTGELFF. The V gene is TRBV9, the J gene TRBJ2-2; 7 nucleotides align to TRBD2. Per germline, CDR1 SGDLS and CDR2 YYNGEE. The CDR3 is 16 amino acids. The ends lost 4 bases at V and 3 bases at J; junction bases unmatched: 9.